This TCR beta chain originates from a study of Ad26.COV2.S vaccination and SARS-CoV-2 variants (dated by TCRdb to 2020 to 2022). Study-wide context: Vaccine-arm donors came from COV1001, a multicentre, randomized, double-blind, placebo-controlled phase I-IIa trial of Ad26.COV2.S in healthy adults. Ad26.COV2.S was administered intramuscularly at 5 x 10^10 or 1 x 10^11 viral particles, either as a single shot or as two shots given 56 days apart. Sequencing of the TCRbeta repertoire served to evaluate the specificity and breadth of SARS-CoV-2-reactive T cell receptors following Ad26.COV2.S vaccination. A total of 32 samples were included in the TCR-sequenced set, comprising roughly 19 Ad26.COV2.S vaccine recipients, 5 placebo recipients and 8 SARS-CoV-2 convalescent individuals. Participants in the trial were split at random into five groups of five each, receiving low-dose or high-dose Ad26.COV2.S once or twice, or else placebo on both occasions. Investigators remained blinded to trial group allocation during experiments and outcome assessment. What the work shows at the level of the full study, not this receptor alone: Spike-specific TCR breadth was higher in Ad26.COV2.S recipients than in placebo recipients (P = 0.0014). It was noted by the authors that total T cell responses may have been underestimated by the TCR breadth and depth analyses. Comparing responses between vaccine doses or regimens was not something the study was powered to do. Substantial breadth of spike-specific CD8+ and CD4+ T cell responses was reported after vaccination. Comparable non-spike TCR breadth was observed between vaccine and placebo recipients, consistent with only spike being contained in the vaccine.

The immunoSEQ Assay was used to sequence TCRbeta CDR3 regions. After extraction, genomic DNA underwent amplification by bias-controlled multiplex PCR, followed by high-throughput sequencing. The original pipeline was this. To quantify the absolute abundance of every unique TCRbeta CDR3 region, sequences were collapsed and filtered. T cell fraction was estimated by normalizing TCRbeta template counts to usable DNA, which was measured by amplifying reference genes present in all nucleated cells. Repertoire TCRs were annotated as SARS-CoV-2-specific by exact matching of V gene, CDR3 amino acid sequence and J gene to a known reactive TCR set. MIRA supplied the reference SARS-CoV-2 TCR set, which was filtered for enrichment in COVID-19-positive ImmuneCODE repertoires so that public or cross-reactive TCRs were removed. Using the MIRA antigens, annotated TCRs were further analysed by specific ORF or by position within an ORF. Breadth was defined as annotated unique rearrangements over total unique productive rearrangements; depth was the summed frequency of those rearrangements. Two-sided Wilcoxon rank-sum tests were applied when comparing TCR breadth between groups. This is the immuneACCESS table as TCRdb keeps it, with only in-frame sequences that have V and J called. A part of the clones is gone; compared with another copy, unresolved V genes explain less than half, and the rest is unexplained. V and J calls and clone size are as listed in that table; D and trimming were resolved from the DNA. The sample table shows about 350,000 clones, and about nine tenths are seen once. Roughly 6% of the sample is taken by the ten largest.

In light of the paper, this sample's treatment or condition label describes: some 20 received Ad26.COV2.S at low or high dose, single or two shots; several received placebo; per-sample allocation not given. Repertoires of vaccine and placebo recipients were sequenced from samples collected on day 63 after the first injection. Cohort 1b enrolled 25 or so adults aged 18-55 years at a single site in Boston, USA, between 29 July and 7 August 2020. Ad26.COV2.S consisted of a replication-incompetent adenovirus type 26 vector by which a prefusion-stabilized SARS-CoV-2 spike protein from the original Wuhan strain was expressed. The germline V gene specifies SGHTA as CDR1 and FQGTGA as CDR2. Reading from cysteine to phenylalanine, the CDR3 counts 14 amino acids. Of the read, only the CDR3 DNA is kept; its 42 bases are in frame from base 1. V and J are truncated by 2 bases and 5 bases respectively, leaving an intervening sequence of 11 bases.

As regards this clone: Its antigen is not yet known. Qualities for individual bases were not recorded, and no much larger clone is one base off.

This material consisted of peripheral blood, taken in a trial of Ad26.COV2.S vaccine versus placebo. This clonotype originated in a person aged 18 to 65 who received the Ad26.COV2.S COVID-19 vaccine or a placebo. This receptor chain uses TRBV7-3 and TRBJ2-3; perhaps TRBD1 is the D gene, with 5 bases matching. The CDR3 reads CASSLSPQGDTQYF. The nucleotides are TGTGCCAGCAGCTTATCCCCTCAGGGAGATACGCAGTATTTT.